The clone carrying this T cell receptor (beta chain) turned up a few times. Its antigen is unknown. This record comes from a study of T cells after yellow fever vaccination. Study background: Low-cell-number fractions underwent preparation using SMART-Seq v4 Ultra Low Input. General study results and limits: Weaker overall was a secondary response that nonetheless peaked faster, on day 5 versus 15.

One entry per CDR3 protein, called by TCRdb with MiXCR from the 5' RACE reads. This sample has hundreds of thousands of distinct CDR3 sequences, with more than 9% found just once. This TCR derives from a man aged 25-40 years who received the YFV17D yellow fever vaccine. The specimen comprised PBMCs, sampled on the day of the yellow fever booster vaccination.

The CDR3 nucleotides read TGTGCCAGCGCACCGCCAGGGGGCCGAACTGAAGCTTTCTTT. Translation: CASAPPGGRTEAFF. The rearrangement links TRBV25-1 to TRBJ1-1, with 8 bases aligning to TRBD1. The CDR3 contains 14 residues. Germline V CDR1 and CDR2: MGHDK, SYGVNS. V gave up 8 bases and J gave up 5 bases; unmatched junction bases: 10.